This T cell receptor (beta chain) was identified during a study of cytomegalovirus exposure and HLA in healthy donors. Study details: The 120 validation repertoires were reported in a later analysis to have been generated on the same platform as the approximately 700 first-cohort repertoires.

Study-wide results and limits: Cytomegalovirus association was assigned to about 150 TCR beta chains. Clusters of TCRs from the first cohort tended to co-occur in the 120 or so validation repertoires (as a later analysis found). CMV antigen specificity was confirmed in vitro for a few CMV-associated chains.

With regard to this clone: Its specificity is unknown.

Germline assignment: CDR1 SGHNT and CDR2 YENEEA. V was trimmed by 3 bases and J by 6 bases, leaving 11 bases between them. The CDR3 is 13 residues long. Repertoires were generated with immunoSEQ multiplex PCR, while TCRdb's copy carries only in-frame clones and drops some. The sample lists around 300,000 clones, about 86% occurring once. The clonotype was recovered from a woman younger than 30 in good health and CMV-seronegative. Material for sequencing was PBMCs. The chain is built from TRBV11-3 and TRBJ1-2; D ambiguous. The CDR3 region has the DNA TGTGCCAGCAGCTTTGGCCCAAAGAATGGCTACACCTTC. Amino acid sequence: CASSFGPKNGYTF.